The 30 T cell receptor beta chains reported below all come from one sample, sequenced in a study of response to subunit inactivated influenza vaccine. TCRdb called the RT-PCR reads again in MiXCR, with one record for every CDR3 protein. Seen here are hundreds of thousands of distinct CDR3 sequences, 18% observed once, and the top ten hold 9.5% to 13%. The source was PBMCs from blood, collected 5 to 6 days after vaccination. These receptors came from a man aged 50 to 59 who received an inactivated influenza vaccine.

Only a few counts were recorded for this clonotype. The chain recombines TRBV5-1 with TRBJ1-5, with D tentatively TRBD1 (5 bases). V dropped 0 bases and J dropped 3 bases, with 10 bases sitting between them. This CDR3 is 15 amino acids long. Germline CDR1 and CDR2: SGHRS and YFSETQ. The CDR3 nucleotides are TGCGCCAGCAGCTTGGAGGCAGGGAACAATCAGCCCCAGCATTTT. Its translation: CASSLEAGNNQPQHF.

This clonotype has just a few counts. The V and J genes are TRBV6-5 and TRBJ2-3; no definite D call. The CDR3 is made up of 12 amino acids. The germline V gene has CDR1 MNHEY and CDR2 SVGAGI. The V and J ends lost 5 bases and 4 bases respectively, with 7 bases between them. The CDR3 DNA is TGTGCCAGCAGTAGATTCCCAGATACGCAGTATTTT. It specifies CASSRFPDTQYF.

This clonotype was recorded a few times. The CDR3 loop is CASSLGEAGTGRRQPQHF. The DNA for the CDR3 is TGTGCCAGCAGTCTCGGCGAAGCTGGGACAGGGAGGCGTCAGCCCCAGCATTTT. This chain connects TRBV28 to TRBJ1-5, with TRBD1 matching over 9 bases. The germline CDR1 and CDR2 sequences are MDHEN and SYDVKM. J gave up 6 bases and V 5 bases, and 17 bases lay outside the gene matches. The CDR3 has 18 amino acids.

The sample holds a few counts of this clonotype. The chain recombines TRBV7-9 with TRBJ1-4; D gene unclear. The V gene lost 4 bases and the J gene lost 1 base, with 16 bases spanning the gap. This CDR3 has 17 amino acids. The germline V gene encodes CDR1 SEHNR and CDR2 FQNEAQ (reference sequence). This CDR3 is CASSSTRILVTNEKLFF. The CDR3 bases are TGTGCCAGCAGCTCGACACGGATATTGGTAACTAATGAAAAACTGTTTTTT.

This clonotype was picked up a small number of times. The chain employs TRBV12-3 or TRBV12-4 and TRBJ2-7; D may match TRBD1 or TRBD2 (5 bases each). This CDR3 is 14 amino acids long. V lost 6 bases and J lost 3, with 15 bases in between. The CDR3 spells CASRRTGRNYEQYF. For the CDR3, the DNA is TGTGCCAGCAGACGTACGGGACGAAACTACGAGCAGTACTTC.

The gene calls are TRBV29-1 and TRBJ2-7, with 7 nucleotides matching TRBD2. Germline trimming cut 3 bases from V and 3 bases from J; bases unmatched to any gene: 5. The germline gives CDR1 SQVTM, CDR2 ANQGSEA. The CDR3 totals 13 residues. In nucleotides, the CDR3 is TGCAGCGTTGAGTCGGGGGGAGGCTACGAGCAGTACTTC. Residues: CSVESGGGYEQYF.

The rearrangement joins TRBV4-1 to TRBJ1-5, with 11 bases matching TRBD1. The trim removed 0 bases at V and 6 bases at J, leaving 7 bases unmatched. The CDR3 totals 17 residues. Germline V gene sequence: CDR1 MGHRA, CDR2 YSYEKL. The CDR3 nucleotides are TGCGCCAGCAGCCAAGATCAAGGACAGGGGGCTCGTCAGCCCCAGCATTTT. Its protein is CASSQDQGQGARQPQHF.

V is TRBV20-1 and J is TRBJ2-7; 14 bases are shared with TRBD2. Losses at the gene ends were 5 bases for V and 5 bases for J; bases not matched to a gene: 2. CDR1 and CDR2 (germline): DFQATT, SNEGSKA (reference sequence). CDR3 length: 13 amino acids. CDR3 DNA: TGCAGTGCTCCGGGACTAGCGGGAGACGAGCAGTACTTC. As protein: CSAPGLAGDEQYF.

This chain connects TRBV5-1 to TRBJ2-7, with 15 bases identical to TRBD2. The CDR3 spans 17 residues. Germline V lookup: CDR1 SGHRS, CDR2 YFSETQ. Trimming took 3 bases from V and 7 from J; bases not matched to a gene: 11. CDR3 amino acids: CASSSGTSGGHYWEQYF. DNA for the CDR3: TGCGCCAGCAGCTCCGGGACTAGCGGGGGGCACTACTGGGAGCAGTACTTC.

The V and J genes are TRBV6-1 and TRBJ2-5, with TRBD2 identical over 10 bases. Trimming took 4 bases from V and 9 from J; bases not matched to a gene: 11. The CDR3 is 15 amino acids. The germline V gene has CDR1 MNHNS and CDR2 SASEGT. CDR3 in DNA: TGTGCCAGCAGTGGGAGCGGGGGGGCGGTTTGGTCCCAGTACTTC. Protein product: CASSGSGGAVWSQYF.

The CDR3 coding sequence is TGTGCCAGCAGTAGGAACAAAAAGGAACAAGAGACCCAGTACTTC. Amino acid sequence: CASSRNKKEQETQYF. The chain couples TRBV6-2 or TRBV6-3 to TRBJ2-5; D call uncertain. V shed 5 bases and J shed 2 bases, with 15 bases lying between them. The CDR3 has 15 amino acids. Germline V gene lookup returns CDR1 MNHEY and CDR2 SVGEGT.

This clonotype was seen repeatedly, ten times or more. V usage is TRBV15 and J usage is TRBJ2-5; 7 bases are a match to TRBD1. V dropped 3 bases and J dropped 2; count of bases not matched to a gene: 3. The germline V gene encodes CDR1 LNHNV and CDR2 YYDKDF (reference sequence). This CDR3 has 14 residues. CDR3 DNA sequence: TGTGCCACCAGCAGTACAGGGGCTCAAGAGACCCAGTACTTC. Translation: CATSSTGAQETQYF.

The V and J genes are TRBV7-6 and TRBJ2-5; D is unresolved. The V end lost 0 bases, the J end lost 5 bases, and 13 bases lay between the germline ends. This CDR3 comprises 15 residues. Germline CDR1 reads SGHVS; CDR2 reads FNYEAQ. CDR3 DNA: TGTGCCAGCAGCTTAGCGGCGTCGGTCCGGGAGACCCAGTACTTC. This gives the protein CASSLAASVRETQYF.

This clonotype was seen only a few times. The chain carries TRBV29-1 and TRBJ2-7; 13 nucleotides line up with TRBD2. With 3 bases clipped from V and 4 bases from J, the junction kept 9 bases outside the gene matches. The CDR3 runs 16 residues. Germline values: CDR1 SQVTM, CDR2 ANQGSEA. This chain's CDR3 is CSVEGPGLAGEYEQYF. CDR3 bases: TGCAGCGTTGAGGGCCCCGGACTAGCGGGAGAGTACGAGCAGTACTTC.

The chain links TRBV5-1 to TRBJ2-1; 7 positions agree with TRBD1. Germline V gene sequence: CDR1 SGHRS, CDR2 YFSETQ. J gave up 6 bases and V 7 bases, and 13 bases lay outside the gene matches. This CDR3 is 15 amino acids long. In DNA, the CDR3 is TGCGCCAGCGTCTCCGGGACAGAGCAGGGCAATGAGCAGTTCTTC. This translates into CASVSGTEQGNEQFF.

The V and J genes are TRBV7-9 and TRBJ1-2; a possible D gene is TRBD1 (6 bases). Germline V gene sequence: CDR1 SEHNR, CDR2 FQNEAQ (reference sequence). The CDR3 has 13 residues. V shed 0 bases and J shed 8 bases, with 10 bases lying between them. The CDR3 nucleotides read TGTGCCAGCAGCTTAGCCCCAGGGGTGGGCTACACCTTC. Translating it yields CASSLAPGVGYTF.

This clonotype came up many times. The chain combines TRBV25-1 with TRBJ2-5; TRBD2 aligns across 8 bases. This CDR3 spans 16 amino acids. Germline lookup yields CDR1 MGHDK and CDR2 SYGVNS. J gave up 4 bases and V 2 bases, and 9 bases lay outside the gene matches. The CDR3 DNA sequence: TGTGCCAGCAGTGAAATGCGCTCGGGAGGGGGAGAGACCCAGTACTTC. Its protein is CASSEMRSGGGETQYF.

This clonotype was seen more than once but under ten times. The chain couples TRBV6-6 to TRBJ2-2; tentatively, D is TRBD1 (6 bases). CDR3 length equals 13 residues. Between the trimmed V and J ends, which lost 2 bases and 10 bases, there was a span of 11 bases. Per germline, CDR1 MNHNY and CDR2 SVGAGI (reference sequence). This CDR3 is CASSYEGVEELFF. The DNA of the CDR3 is TGTGCCAGCAGTTACGAGGGGGTGGAGGAGCTGTTTTTT.

The chain is built from TRBV5-6 and TRBJ2-3; tentative D call: TRBD2 (5 bases). Germline V CDR1 and CDR2: SGHDT, YYEEEE. V was clipped by 4 bases and J by 4 bases, with 16 bases between them. This CDR3 comprises 15 residues. This chain's CDR3 is CASSPGYGLPDTQYF. Here the CDR3 DNA reads TGTGCCAGCAGCCCGGGGTATGGGTTGCCAGATACGCAGTATTTT.

The V gene is TRBV12-3 or TRBV12-4, the J gene TRBJ2-1, with 7 positions matching TRBD1. Trimming removed 3 bases from V and 3 bases from J; junction bases left unmatched: 8. CDR3 length: 16 amino acids. The CDR3 spells CASSLSGTVRYNEQFF. As DNA, the CDR3 is TGTGCCAGCAGTTTGTCCGGGACAGTGCGCTACAATGAGCAGTTCTTC.

This clonotype was found a few times. The V and J genes are TRBV7-9 and TRBJ2-3, with D perhaps given as TRBD1 or TRBD2 (5 bases each). The CDR3 extends over 15 amino acids. Germline loops: CDR1 SEHNR, CDR2 FQNEAQ (reference sequence). V was trimmed by 4 bases and J by 2 bases, leaving 13 bases between them. In DNA, the CDR3 is TGTGCCAGCAGCTACGACGGGGCCCACACAGATACGCAGTATTTT. It specifies CASSYDGAHTDTQYF.

This chain joins TRBV2 and TRBJ2-5, with no clear D. V shed 1 base and J shed 4 bases, with 13 bases lying between them. This CDR3 comprises 15 residues. Germline V lookup: CDR1 SNHLY, CDR2 FYNNEI. CDR3 bases: TGTGCCAGCAGTGAAGAGAGGCATCTGGGAGAGACCCAGTACTTC. Amino acids: CASSEERHLGETQYF. Using reference TRBV2 and TRBJ2-5 for the parts outside the CDR3, the full variable domain is EPEVTQTPSHQVTQMGQEVILRCVPISNHLYFYWYRQILGQKVEFLVSFYNNEISEKSEIFDDQFSVERPDGSNFTLKIRSTKLEDSAMYFCASSEERHLGETQYFGPGTRLLVL.

This clonotype was observed at least ten times. This chain uses TRBV5-1 with TRBJ2-5, with TRBD1 identical over 8 bases. V lost 2 bases and J lost 4; bases outside the gene matches: 1. Germline V gives CDR1 SGHRS, CDR2 YFSETQ. This CDR3 has 13 amino acids. The chain's CDR3 is CASSLQGGETQYF. The CDR3 bases are TGCGCCAGCAGCTTACAGGGGGGAGAGACCCAGTACTTC.

The chain recombines TRBV12-3 or TRBV12-4 with TRBJ2-1, with 9 bases aligning to TRBD2. The V gene end was trimmed by 6 bases and the J gene end by 2 bases; junction bases not matched to a gene: 8. The length of the CDR3 is 16 residues. The DNA of the CDR3 is TGTGCCAGCAGCCCTCATAGCGGGAGACCCTACAATGAGCAGTTCTTC. It translates to CASSPHSGRPYNEQFF.

The J gene is TRBJ2-5, the V gene TRBV6-1; 7 bases match TRBD1. This CDR3 is 15 amino acids long. CDR1 MNHNS and CDR2 SASEGT come from the germline V gene. The trim removed 10 bases at V and 2 bases at J, leaving 13 bases unmatched. CDR3 DNA sequence: TGTGCCACCACTCGCGACAGGGCCGGACAAGAGACCCAGTACTTC. Residues: CATTRDRAGQETQYF.

The V call is TRBV10-3, the J call TRBJ2-1; TRBD2 is a possible D gene (5 bases). The CDR3 is 14 residues long. The germline V gene encodes CDR1 ENHRY and CDR2 SYGVKD. The V end lost 2 bases, the J end lost 0 bases, and 5 bases lay between the germline ends. The CDR3 sequence is CAISEGSSYNEQFF. CDR3 nucleotides: TGTGCCATCAGTGAGGGGAGCTCCTACAATGAGCAGTTCTTC.

This clonotype came up a few times. The chain links TRBV20-1 to TRBJ2-7; 9 bases map to TRBD1. CDR1 and CDR2 from the germline V gene are DFQATT and SNEGSKA (reference sequence). The CDR3 sequence is 18 residues long. Trimming took 1 base from V and 3 from J; bases not matched to a gene: 16. The CDR3, as DNA: TGCAGTGCTAGAGCAAAAGGGACAGGGCGGAAAGTTTTCTACGAGCAGTACTTC. Translation gives CSARAKGTGRKVFYEQYF.

CDR3 sequence: CSALRSLSTDTQYF. DNA for the CDR3: TGCAGTGCACTCCGTTCTCTTAGCACAGATACGCAGTATTTT. The rearrangement uses TRBV20-1 and TRBJ2-3; no reliable D call. This CDR3 is 14 amino acids long. Germline V CDR1 and CDR2: DFQATT, SNEGSKA (reference sequence). The germline V and J ends were trimmed by 6 bases and 0 bases, with 13 bases remaining between them.

This clonotype was detected only a few times. The rearrangement links TRBV12-3 or TRBV12-4 to TRBJ1-3, with D uncertain. Between the trimmed V and J ends, which lost 5 bases and 3 bases, there was a span of 14 bases. The CDR3 loop spans 15 amino acids. CDR3 sequence (DNA): TGTGCCAGCAGTCCGGACGGATTAGGTGGAAACACCATATATTTT. As protein: CASSPDGLGGNTIYF.

This clonotype was seen more than once but under ten times. This chain uses TRBV18 with TRBJ2-1; 13 bases line up with TRBD2. This CDR3 is 15 amino acids long. V was pared by 5 bases and J by 9 bases, with 7 bases of the junction left unmatched. CDR1 is KGHSH, CDR2 LQKENI, per germline. The CDR3 protein is CASSSGLAGVAEQFF. CDR3 bases: TGTGCCAGCTCATCAGGACTAGCGGGAGTCGCTGAGCAGTTCTTC.